The 7 T cell receptor beta chains listed next were all sequenced from one sample in a study of sequential checkpoint blockade in melanoma. Noted treatment: randomized to nivolumab then ipilimumab (arm A) or the reverse (arm B). TCRdb's table, derived via immunoSEQ multiplex PCR, lists solely in-frame clones and lacks some. The sample carries 13,000 to 15,000 clones, around 70% recorded once. The source was CD8+ T cells sorted from blood (inferred from file names), collected from a patient given nivolumab and ipilimumab in sequence. All receptors derive from a human donor with melanoma.

V is TRBV7-2 and J is TRBJ2-5; no firm D call. V was trimmed by 2 bases and J by 1 base, leaving 14 bases between them. The germline gives CDR1 SGHTA, CDR2 FQGNSA. The CDR3 totals 16 residues. The CDR3 sequence: CASSLRSSVLQETQYF. The CDR3 DNA reads TGTGCCAGCAGCTTAAGATCGTCGGTCCTCCAAGAGACCCAGTACTTC. The whole variable domain, remainder taken from reference TRBV7-2 and TRBJ2-5, is GAGVSQSPSNKVTEKGKDVELRCDPISGHTALYWYRQSLGQGLEFLIYFQGNSAPDKSGLPSDRFSAERTGGSVSTLTIQRTQQEDSAVYLCASSLRSSVLQETQYFGPGTRLLVL.

The V call is TRBV28, the J call TRBJ1-2; no firm D call. Germline lookup yields CDR1 MDHEN and CDR2 SYDVKM. V lost 3 bases and J lost 2, with 10 bases in between. The CDR3 totals 14 residues. The DNA of the CDR3 is TGTGCCAGCAGTTTGATTGAGCGAAACTATGGCTACACCTTC. Translation: CASSLIERNYGYTF.

The V gene is TRBV13, the J gene TRBJ1-2, with TRBD1 matching 8 bases. V was pared by 1 base and J by 6 bases, with 10 bases of the junction left unmatched. CDR3 length equals 16 residues. Germline assignment: CDR1 PRHDT and CDR2 FYEKMQ (reference sequence). CDR3: CASSLEVGQGANGYTF. DNA of the CDR3: TGTGCCAGCAGCTTAGAGGTTGGGCAGGGGGCGAATGGCTACACCTTC.

The chain links TRBV7-9 to TRBJ1-1; tentatively, D is TRBD1 (6 bases). The CDR3 sequence is 15 residues long. Per the germline V gene, CDR1 is SEHNR and CDR2 is FQNEAQ (reference sequence). Trimming removed 5 bases at V and 7 bases at J, with 20 bases between. CDR3 nucleotides: TGTGCCAGCAGCACCAGACAGGAGAGATCTAGTGAAGCTTTCTTT. Translation gives CASSTRQERSSEAFF.

This clone was counted many times. CDR3 in DNA: TGTGCCAGCAGCTTGATACAGGACACCCTGCATGGCTACACCTTC. Translation: CASSLIQDTLHGYTF. The rearrangement joins TRBV5-4 to TRBJ1-2; tentative D call: TRBD1 (5 bases). Trimming shortened V by 1 base and J by 6 bases, and 16 bases separated the two germline ends. The length of the CDR3 is 15 residues. Germline loops: CDR1 SGHNT, CDR2 YYREEE (reference sequence).

The rearrangement uses TRBV7-9 and TRBJ2-1; 8 bases are shared with TRBD2. Per the germline V gene, CDR1 is SEHNR and CDR2 is FQNEAQ (reference sequence). This CDR3 comprises 13 residues. Trimming took 7 bases from V and 3 from J; bases not matched to a gene: 2. Written as DNA, the CDR3 is TGTGCCAGCACCAGCGGGGGCTACAATGAGCAGTTCTTC. It codes for CASTSGGYNEQFF.

V gene TRBV4-1 combines with J gene TRBJ2-5, with D unclear. V was cut by 1 base and J by 5 bases, with 17 bases left in between. CDR3 length equals 16 residues. Germline-derived CDR1 and CDR2 are MGHRA and YSYEKL. This CDR3 reads CASSQVYGLYGETQYF. The DNA for the CDR3 is TGCGCCAGCAGCCAAGTTTACGGGTTATACGGGGAGACCCAGTACTTC.